Presented here are 2 T cell receptor beta chains from one specimen sequenced in a study of metastatic and nonmetastatic thyroid tumors. Every patient was untreated before thyroid surgery. TCRdb redid the clone calls on the PCR reads using MiXCR. Of 50,000 to 60,000 clones in the sample, approximately 19% were seen once. Sequenced material: blood. All receptors derive from a female donor with papillary thyroid cancer or a benign thyroid nodule (not recorded which). Some clones in this sample may be carry-over from other donors' samples.

This chain uses TRBV5-6 with TRBJ2-7, with 8 bases fitting TRBD2. Germline V lookup: CDR1 SGHDT, CDR2 YYEEEE. After removal of 4 bases from V and 4 bases from J, the junction contained 7 bases not matched to a gene. This CDR3 is 14 amino acids long. Here the CDR3 DNA reads TGTGCCAGCAGCCATCCGGGACTAGGGTACGAGCAGTACTTC. Its protein is CASSHPGLGYEQYF.

Many counts were recorded for this clone. This chain uses TRBV2 with TRBJ1-4; no reliable D call. This CDR3 contains 13 residues. V was pared by 3 bases and J by 8 bases, with 10 bases between. CDR1 and CDR2 from the germline V gene are SNHLY and FYNNEI. CDR3 residues: CASSEDQREKLFF. CDR3 bases: TGTGCCAGCAGTGAGGACCAGAGGGAAAAACTGTTTTTT.